The sample holds a few counts of the clone carrying this T cell receptor (beta chain). RNA was extracted with the RNeasy kit, and a quantity of roughly 0.45 to 1 ug was reverse transcribed using random hexamers. Multiplex immunoSEQ PCR targeted 54 Vbeta and 13 Jbeta TCR beta segments. TCRdb reprocessed the immunoSEQ multiplex PCR reads with MiXCR, giving one entry per CDR3 protein. The sample gives around 200,000 distinct CDR3 sequences, 90% to 96% of which show up once; approximately 0.098% is in the top ten. The record originates from a study of CD8 T cells in Susac syndrome. This CDR3 region has 14 residues. Trimming left V 3 bases short and J 2 bases short, with 11 bases between. The germline gives CDR1 MNHEY, CDR2 SMNVEV (reference sequence).

The TCR comes from a human donor with Susac syndrome. The chain couples TRBV27 to TRBJ2-7; tentative D call: TRBD2 (5 bases). The sequenced sample was CD4+ T cells from PBMCs. The CDR3, as DNA: TGTGCCAGCAGTTTCTTCAGGACTGCCTACGAGCAGTACTTC. Protein sequence: CASSFFRTAYEQYF.